This TCR beta chain was documented in a study of cytomegalovirus exposure and HLA in healthy donors. Study-wide context: Counted in an early data release were approximately 80 million unique TCRs from HLA-typed donors. In terms of ancestry, the Caucasian-associated cluster contained 81% of the approximately 400 genotyped donors.

Trimming shortened V by 8 bases and J by 7 bases, and 17 bases separated the two germline ends. This CDR3 comprises 14 residues. Germline-derived CDR1 and CDR2 are LNHDA and SQIVND (reference sequence). Whole-study results and caveats: Later analysis showed most CMV-associated TCR beta chains appearing HLA-restricted. In an earlier analysis, productive rearrangement rates for most beta V segments clustered near 87% or 30%.

Both 60 Vbeta primers and 13 Jbeta primers went into the PCR. Clones were sequenced by immunoSEQ multiplex PCR, and TCRdb holds only the in-frame ones, with some missing. The table records around 140,000 clones, 80% to 90% of them present only once. Regarding this clone: Its antigen is as yet unknown.

This chain uses TRBV19 with TRBJ1-4; tentative D call: TRBD1 (6 bases). The sequencing sample was made of PBMCs. This sequence was found in a woman between 25 and 40 years old in good health and CMV-seronegative. CDR3 DNA sequence: TGTGCCAGTGCACAGGGAATTCTAAGTGAAAAACTGTTTTTT. The encoded protein is CASAQGILSEKLFF. The complete variable domain, with remaining parts taken from reference TRBV19 and TRBJ1-4, reads DGGITQSPKYLFRKEGQNVTLSCEQNLNHDAMYWYRQDPGQGLRLIYYSQIVNDFQKGDIAEGYSVSREKKESFPLTVTSAQKNPTAFYLCASAQGILSEKLFFGSGTQLSVL.